This T cell receptor beta chain emerged from a study of blood T cell repertoires in COVID-19. Overall study context: Samples taken during acute and convalescent COVID-19 were collected in the United States, Italy and Spain.

As processed by the authors: Counts of nucleated cells, estimated from reference gene primer amplification, were obtained. Only in-frame clones appear in the TCRdb table, and some are missing; sequencing was by immunoSEQ multiplex PCR. V and J calls and clone size are as listed in that table; D and trimming were resolved from the DNA. The data contain 50,000 or so clones, 82% of them singletons. The V gene's germline CDR1 is SGDLS and CDR2 YYNGEE. V lost 4 bases, J lost 0 bases, and 8 bases lay in between. The CDR3 has 15 residues. As to this clone: Distinct nucleotide sequences in the sample also encode this CDR3.

The sequence was obtained from a man older than 75 with COVID-19, enrolled during active disease. The V and J genes are TRBV9 and TRBJ1-6, with a tentative D call TRBD1 (5 bases). The sequencing input was peripheral blood. The CDR3 DNA is TGTGCCAGCAGCACAGGCGACTCCTATAATTCACCCCTCCACTTT. Residues: CASSTGDSYNSPLHF.